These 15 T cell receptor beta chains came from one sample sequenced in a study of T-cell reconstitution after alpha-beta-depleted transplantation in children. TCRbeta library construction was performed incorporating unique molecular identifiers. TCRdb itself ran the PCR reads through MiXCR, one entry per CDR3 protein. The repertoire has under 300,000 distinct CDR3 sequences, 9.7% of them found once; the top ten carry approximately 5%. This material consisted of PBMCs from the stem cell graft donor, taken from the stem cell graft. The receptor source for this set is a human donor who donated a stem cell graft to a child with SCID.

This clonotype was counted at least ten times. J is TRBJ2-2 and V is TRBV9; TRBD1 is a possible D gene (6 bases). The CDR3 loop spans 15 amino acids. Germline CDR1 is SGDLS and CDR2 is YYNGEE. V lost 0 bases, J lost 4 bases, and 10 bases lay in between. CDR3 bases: TGTGCCAGCAGCGTAGCAGGACAGCCCACCGGGGAGCTGTTTTTT. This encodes CASSVAGQPTGELFF.

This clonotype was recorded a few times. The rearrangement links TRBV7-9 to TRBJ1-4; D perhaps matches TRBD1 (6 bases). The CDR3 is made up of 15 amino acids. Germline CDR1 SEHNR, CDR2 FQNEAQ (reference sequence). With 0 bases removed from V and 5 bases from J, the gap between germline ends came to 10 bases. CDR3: CASSLAGGKNEKLFF. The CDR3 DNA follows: TGTGCCAGCAGCTTAGCTGGGGGCAAGAATGAAAAACTGTTTTTT.

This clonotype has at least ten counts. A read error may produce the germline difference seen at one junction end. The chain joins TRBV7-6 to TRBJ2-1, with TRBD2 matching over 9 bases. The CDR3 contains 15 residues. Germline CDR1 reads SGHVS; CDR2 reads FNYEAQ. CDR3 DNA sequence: TGCGCCAGCAGCTTGGGACTAGCATATTACAATGAGCAGTTCTTC. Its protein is CASSLGLAYYNEQFF.

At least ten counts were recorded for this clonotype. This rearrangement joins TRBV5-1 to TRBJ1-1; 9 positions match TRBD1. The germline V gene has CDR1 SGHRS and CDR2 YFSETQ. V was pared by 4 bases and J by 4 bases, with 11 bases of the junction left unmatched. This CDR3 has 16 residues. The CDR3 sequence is CASSPGTGYVGTEAFF. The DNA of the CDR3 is TGCGCCAGCAGCCCCGGGACAGGGTACGTGGGCACTGAAGCTTTCTTT. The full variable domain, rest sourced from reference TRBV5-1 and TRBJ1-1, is KAGVTQTPRYLIKTRGQQVTLSCSPISGHRSVSWYQQTPGQGLQFLFEYFSETQRNKGNFPGRFSGRQFSNSRSEMNVSTLELGDSALYLCASSPGTGYVGTEAFFGQGTRLTVV.

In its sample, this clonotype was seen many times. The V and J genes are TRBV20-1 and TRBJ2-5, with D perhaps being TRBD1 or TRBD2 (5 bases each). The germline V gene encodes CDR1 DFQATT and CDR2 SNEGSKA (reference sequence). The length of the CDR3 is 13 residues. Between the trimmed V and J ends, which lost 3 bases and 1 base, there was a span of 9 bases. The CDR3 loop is CSASYGAQETQYF. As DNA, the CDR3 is TGCAGTGCTAGTTACGGGGCCCAAGAGACCCAGTACTTC.

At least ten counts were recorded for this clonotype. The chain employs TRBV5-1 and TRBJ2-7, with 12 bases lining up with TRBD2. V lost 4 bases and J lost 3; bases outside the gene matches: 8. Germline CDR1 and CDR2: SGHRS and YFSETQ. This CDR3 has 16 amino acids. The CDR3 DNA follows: TGCGCCAGCAGCCCAATGACTAGCGGGGGACTCTACGAGCAGTACTTC. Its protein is CASSPMTSGGLYEQYF. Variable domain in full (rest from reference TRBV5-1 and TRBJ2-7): KAGVTQTPRYLIKTRGQQVTLSCSPISGHRSVSWYQQTPGQGLQFLFEYFSETQRNKGNFPGRFSGRQFSNSRSEMNVSTLELGDSALYLCASSPMTSGGLYEQYFGPGTRLTVT.

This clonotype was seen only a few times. The CDR3 DNA follows: TGTGCCAGCAGTGTTGACGCAACGGAGGGCTACACCTTC. Translated: CASSVDATEGYTF. The J gene is TRBJ1-2, the V gene TRBV6-1; D remains unclear. Trimming took 4 bases from V and 8 from J, leaving 14 bases between them. Germline V lookup: CDR1 MNHNS, CDR2 SASEGT. The CDR3 loop spans 13 amino acids.

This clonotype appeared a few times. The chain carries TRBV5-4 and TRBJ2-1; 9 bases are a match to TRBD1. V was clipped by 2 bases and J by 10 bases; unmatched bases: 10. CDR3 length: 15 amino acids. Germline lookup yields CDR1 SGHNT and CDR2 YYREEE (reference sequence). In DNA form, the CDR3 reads TGTGCCAGCAGCTTATTACAGGGGGCCGGCTTCGAGCAGTTCTTC. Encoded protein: CASSLLQGAGFEQFF.

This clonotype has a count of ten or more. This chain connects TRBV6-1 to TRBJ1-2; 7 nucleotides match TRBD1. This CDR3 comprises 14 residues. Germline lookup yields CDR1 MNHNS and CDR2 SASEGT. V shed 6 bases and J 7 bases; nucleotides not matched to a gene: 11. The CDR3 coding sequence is TGTGCCAGCAGCCAGGGACAGATTTATGGTGGCTACACCTTC. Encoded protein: CASSQGQIYGGYTF.

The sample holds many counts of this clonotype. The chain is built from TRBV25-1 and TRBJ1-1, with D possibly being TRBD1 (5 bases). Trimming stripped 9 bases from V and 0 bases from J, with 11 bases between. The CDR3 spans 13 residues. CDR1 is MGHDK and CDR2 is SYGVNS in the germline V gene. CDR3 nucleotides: TGTGCCAGTGTCCCGGGACTGAACACTGAAGCTTTCTTT. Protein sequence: CASVPGLNTEAFF. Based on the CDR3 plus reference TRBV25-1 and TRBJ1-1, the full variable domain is EADIYQTPRYLVIGTGKKITLECSQTMGHDKMYWYQQDPGMELHLIHYSYGVNSTEKGDLSSESTVSRIRTEHFPLTLESARPSHTSQYLCASVPGLNTEAFFGQGTRLTVV.

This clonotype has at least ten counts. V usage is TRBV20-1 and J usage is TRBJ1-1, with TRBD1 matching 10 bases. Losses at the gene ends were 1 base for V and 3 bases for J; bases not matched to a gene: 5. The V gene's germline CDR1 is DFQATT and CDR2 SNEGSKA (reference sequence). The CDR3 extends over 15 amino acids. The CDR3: CSARVPGQGDTEAFF. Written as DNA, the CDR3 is TGCAGTGCTAGAGTCCCCGGACAGGGGGACACTGAAGCTTTCTTT.

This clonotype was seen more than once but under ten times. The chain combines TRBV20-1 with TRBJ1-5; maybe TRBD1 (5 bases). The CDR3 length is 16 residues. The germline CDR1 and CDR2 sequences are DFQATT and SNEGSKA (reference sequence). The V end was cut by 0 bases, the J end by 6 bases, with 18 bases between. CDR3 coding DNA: TGCAGTGCTAGAGATCGTCGGGGAGGGGAGGGTCAGCCCCAGCATTTT. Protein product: CSARDRRGGEGQPQHF.

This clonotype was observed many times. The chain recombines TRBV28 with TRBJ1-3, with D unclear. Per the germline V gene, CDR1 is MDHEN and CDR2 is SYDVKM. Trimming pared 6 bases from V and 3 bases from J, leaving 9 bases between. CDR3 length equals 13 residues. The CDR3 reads CASRIRNGNTIYF. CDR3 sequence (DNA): TGTGCCAGCAGGATTAGAAATGGAAACACCATATATTTT. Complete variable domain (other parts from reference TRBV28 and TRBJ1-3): DVKVTQSSRYLVKRTGEKVFLECVQDMDHENMFWYRQDPGLGLRLIYFSYDVKMKEKGDIPEGYSVSREKKERFSLILESASTNQTSMYLCASRIRNGNTIYFGEGSWLTVV.

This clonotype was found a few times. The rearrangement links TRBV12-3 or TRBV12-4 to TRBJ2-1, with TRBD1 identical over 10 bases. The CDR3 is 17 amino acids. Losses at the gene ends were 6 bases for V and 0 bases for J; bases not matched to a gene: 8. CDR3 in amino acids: CASSPWTGGSSYNEQFF. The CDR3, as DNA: TGTGCCAGCAGCCCCTGGACAGGGGGAAGCTCCTACAATGAGCAGTTCTTC.

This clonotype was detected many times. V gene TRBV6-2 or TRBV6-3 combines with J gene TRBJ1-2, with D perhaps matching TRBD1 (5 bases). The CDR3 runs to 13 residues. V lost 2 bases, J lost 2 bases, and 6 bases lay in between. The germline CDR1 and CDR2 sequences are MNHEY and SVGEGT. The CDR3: CASSYRDNYGYTF. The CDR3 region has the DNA TGTGCCAGCAGTTACCGGGACAACTATGGCTACACCTTC.